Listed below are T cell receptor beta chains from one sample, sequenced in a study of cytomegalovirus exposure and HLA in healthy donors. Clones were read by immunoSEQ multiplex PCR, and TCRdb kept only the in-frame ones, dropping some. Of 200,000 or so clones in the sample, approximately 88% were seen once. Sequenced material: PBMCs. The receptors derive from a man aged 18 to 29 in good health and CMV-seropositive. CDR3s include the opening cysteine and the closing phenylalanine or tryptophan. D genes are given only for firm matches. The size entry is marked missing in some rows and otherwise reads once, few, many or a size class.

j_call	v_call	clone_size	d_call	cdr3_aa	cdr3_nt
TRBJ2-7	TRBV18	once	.	CASSPVGGYEQYF	TGTGCCAGCTCACCAGTAGGGGGTTACGAGCAGTACTTC
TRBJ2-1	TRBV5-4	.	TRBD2	CASSLPSGSVMGEQFF	TGTGCCAGCAGCTTGCCCAGCGGGAGTGTCATGGGTGAGCAGTTCTTC
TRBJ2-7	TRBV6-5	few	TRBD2	CASSYREATDEQYF	TGTGCCAGCAGTTATCGGGAGGCAACGGACGAGCAGTACTTC
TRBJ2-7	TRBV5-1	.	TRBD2	CASSPRSTTSSEQYF	TGCGCCAGCAGCCCTAGATCTACGACTAGCTCCGAGCAGTACTTC
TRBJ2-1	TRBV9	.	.	CASSPFGMGSPVDEQFF	TGTGCCAGCAGTCCCTTTGGTATGGGGAGCCCCGTCGATGAGCAGTTCTTC
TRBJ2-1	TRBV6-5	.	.	CASSPESYNEQFF	TGTGCCAGCAGCCCTGAGTCCTACAATGAGCAGTTCTTC
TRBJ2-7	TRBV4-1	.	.	CASSQDQTPREQYF	TGCGCCAGCAGCCAAGATCAGACACCCCGCGAGCAGTACTTC
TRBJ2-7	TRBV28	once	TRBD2	CASRDLAGGGEQYF	TGTGCCAGCAGAGATCTAGCGGGAGGCGGCGAGCAGTACTTC
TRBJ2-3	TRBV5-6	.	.	CASSLVRLADTQYF	TGTGCCAGCAGCTTGGTGAGGCTCGCAGATACGCAGTATTTT
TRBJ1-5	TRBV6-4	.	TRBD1	CATSAGTEDQPQHF	TGTGCCACCTCGGCGGGGACAGAAGATCAGCCCCAGCATTTT
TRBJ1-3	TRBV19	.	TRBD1	CASSFRGLGNTIYF	TGTGCCAGTTCCTTCAGGGGGCTCGGAAACACCATATATTTT
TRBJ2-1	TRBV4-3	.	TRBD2	CASSQDHLRGVTGEQFF	TGCGCCAGCAGCCAAGACCACCTGCGGGGGGTAACGGGTGAGCAGTTCTTC
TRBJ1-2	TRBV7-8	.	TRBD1	CASGLWTGENYGYTF	TGTGCCAGCGGACTCTGGACAGGGGAGAACTATGGCTACACCTTC
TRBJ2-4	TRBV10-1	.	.	CASSEDCPGF	TGCGCCAGCAGTGAGGACTGTCCCGGCTTC
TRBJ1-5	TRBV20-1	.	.	CSAGGTEPQHF	TGCAGTGCCGGAGGGACTGAGCCCCAGCATTTT
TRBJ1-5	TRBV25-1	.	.	CASRGTGANQPQHF	TGTGCCAGCAGGGGAACTGGGGCTAATCAGCCCCAGCATTTT
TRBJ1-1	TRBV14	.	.	CASSLTGNTEAFF	TGTGCCAGCAGCCTTACAGGGAACACTGAAGCTTTCTTT
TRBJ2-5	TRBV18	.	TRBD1	CASSNGQEETQYF	TGTGCCAGCTCAAATGGACAGGAAGAGACCCAGTACTTC
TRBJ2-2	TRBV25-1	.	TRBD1	CASSEYKGQGTGELFF	TGTGCCAGCAGTGAATATAAGGGACAGGGAACCGGGGAGCTGTTTTTT
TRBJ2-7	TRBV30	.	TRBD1	CAGDRGPGEQYF	TGTGCCGGGGACAGGGGACCGGGAGAGCAGTACTTC
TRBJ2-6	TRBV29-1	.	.	CSVTSQRISSGANVLTF	TGCAGCGTCACCTCGCAGCGGATTTCCTCTGGGGCCAACGTCCTGACTTTC
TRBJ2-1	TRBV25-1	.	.	CASSVASDNEQFF	TGTGCCAGCAGTGTTGCTTCAGACAATGAGCAGTTCTTC